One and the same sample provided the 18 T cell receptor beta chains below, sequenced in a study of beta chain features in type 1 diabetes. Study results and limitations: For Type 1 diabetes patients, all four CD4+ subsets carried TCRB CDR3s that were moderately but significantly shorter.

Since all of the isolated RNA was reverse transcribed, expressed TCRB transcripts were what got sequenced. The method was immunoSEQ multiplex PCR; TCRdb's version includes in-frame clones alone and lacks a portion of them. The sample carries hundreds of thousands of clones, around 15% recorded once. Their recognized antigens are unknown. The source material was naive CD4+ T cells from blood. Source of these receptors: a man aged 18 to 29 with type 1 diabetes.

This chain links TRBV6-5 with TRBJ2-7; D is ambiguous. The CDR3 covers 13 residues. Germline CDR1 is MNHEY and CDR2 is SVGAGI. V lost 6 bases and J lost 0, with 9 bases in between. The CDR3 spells CASSRGSSYEQYF. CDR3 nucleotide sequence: TGTGCCAGCAGCCGCGGTAGCTCCTACGAGCAGTACTTC.

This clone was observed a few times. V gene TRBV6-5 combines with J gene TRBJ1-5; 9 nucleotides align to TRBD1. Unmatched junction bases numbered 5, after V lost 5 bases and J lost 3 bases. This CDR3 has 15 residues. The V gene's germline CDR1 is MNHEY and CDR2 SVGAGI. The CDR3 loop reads CASSLGTGFNQPQHF. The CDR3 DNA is TGTGCCAGCAGTCTCGGGACAGGGTTCAATCAGCCCCAGCATTTT.

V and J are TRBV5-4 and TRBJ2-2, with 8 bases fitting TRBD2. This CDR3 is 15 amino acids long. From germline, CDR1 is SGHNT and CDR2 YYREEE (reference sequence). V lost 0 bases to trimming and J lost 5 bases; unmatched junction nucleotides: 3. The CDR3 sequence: CASSLGLASTGELFF. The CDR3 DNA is TGTGCCAGCAGCTTGGGACTAGCGTCGACCGGGGAGCTGTTTTTT. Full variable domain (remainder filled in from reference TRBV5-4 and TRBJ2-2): ETGVTQSPTHLIKTRGQQVTLRCSSQSGHNTVSWYQQALGQGPQFIFQYYREEENGRGNFPPRFSGLQFPNYSSELNVNALELDDSALYLCASSLGLASTGELFFGEGSRLTVL.

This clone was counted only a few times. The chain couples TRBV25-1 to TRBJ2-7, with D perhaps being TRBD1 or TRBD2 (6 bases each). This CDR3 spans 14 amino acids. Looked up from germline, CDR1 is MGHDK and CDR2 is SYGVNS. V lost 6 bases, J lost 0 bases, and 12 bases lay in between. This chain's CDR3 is CASRKGGSSYEQYF. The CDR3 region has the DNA TGTGCCAGCAGGAAAGGGGGGAGCTCCTACGAGCAGTACTTC.

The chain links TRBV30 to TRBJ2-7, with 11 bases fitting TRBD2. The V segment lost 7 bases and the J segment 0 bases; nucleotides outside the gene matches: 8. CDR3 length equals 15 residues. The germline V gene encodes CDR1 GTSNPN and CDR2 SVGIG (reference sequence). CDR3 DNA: TGTGCCTTCCGGGGACTAGCGGAGAGCTCCTACGAGCAGTACTTC. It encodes CAFRGLAESSYEQYF.

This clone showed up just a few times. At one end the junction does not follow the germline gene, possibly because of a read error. Here the CDR3 reads CASSPGTSGRWNEQFF. In DNA form, the CDR3 reads TGTGCTAGCAGCCCTGGGACTAGCGGGAGGTGGAATGAGCAGTTCTTC. The V and J genes are TRBV7-7 and TRBJ2-1; TRBD2 matches at 15 bases. Germline assignment: CDR1 SSHAT and CDR2 FNYEAQ (reference sequence). CDR3 length equals 16 residues.

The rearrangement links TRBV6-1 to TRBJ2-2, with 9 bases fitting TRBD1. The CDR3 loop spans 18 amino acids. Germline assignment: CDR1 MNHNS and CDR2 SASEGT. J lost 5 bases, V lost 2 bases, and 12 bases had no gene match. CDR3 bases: TGTGCCAGCAGTGAAATCGGGACAGGGCCCCTCGGGACCGGGGAGCTGTTTTTT. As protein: CASSEIGTGPLGTGELFF.

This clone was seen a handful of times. The CDR3 region is CASSESIQGSYEQYF. The CDR3 region has the DNA TGTGCCAGCAGTGAATCAATACAGGGGTCCTACGAGCAGTACTTC. The chain combines TRBV6-1 with TRBJ2-7; 7 bases match TRBD1. J lost 1 base, V lost 2 bases, and 5 bases had no gene match. Germline loops: CDR1 MNHNS, CDR2 SASEGT. The CDR3 spans 15 residues.

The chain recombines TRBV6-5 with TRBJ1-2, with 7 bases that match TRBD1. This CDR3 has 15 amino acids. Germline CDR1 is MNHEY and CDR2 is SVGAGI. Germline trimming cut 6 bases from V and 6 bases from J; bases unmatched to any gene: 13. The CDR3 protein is CASRRSILTGNGYTF. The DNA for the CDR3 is TGTGCCAGCAGGCGCTCCATACTGACAGGGAATGGCTACACCTTC.

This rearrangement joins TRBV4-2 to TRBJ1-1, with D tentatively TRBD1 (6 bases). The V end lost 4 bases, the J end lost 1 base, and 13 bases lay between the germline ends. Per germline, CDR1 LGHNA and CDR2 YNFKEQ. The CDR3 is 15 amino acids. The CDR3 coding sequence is TGTGCCAGCAGCCTAGGACAGAAGCCGAACACTGAAGCTTTCTTT. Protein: CASSLGQKPNTEAFF.

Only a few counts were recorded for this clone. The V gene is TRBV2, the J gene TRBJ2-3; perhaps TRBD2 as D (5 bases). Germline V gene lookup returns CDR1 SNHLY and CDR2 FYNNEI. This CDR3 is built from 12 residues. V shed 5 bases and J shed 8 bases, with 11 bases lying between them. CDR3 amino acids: CASSQLGGTQYF. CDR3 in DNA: TGTGCCAGCAGTCAACTAGGAGGTACGCAGTATTTT. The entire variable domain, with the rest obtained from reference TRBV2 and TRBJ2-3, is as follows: EPEVTQTPSHQVTQMGQEVILRCVPISNHLYFYWYRQILGQKVEFLVSFYNNEISEKSEIFDDQFSVERPDGSNFTLKIRSTKLEDSAMYFCASSQLGGTQYFGPGTRLTVL.

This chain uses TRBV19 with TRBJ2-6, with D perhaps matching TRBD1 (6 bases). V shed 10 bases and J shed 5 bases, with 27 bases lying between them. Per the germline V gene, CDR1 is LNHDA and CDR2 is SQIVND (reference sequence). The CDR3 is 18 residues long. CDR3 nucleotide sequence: TGTGCCACCGAACCGGACAGACGTTCCTTTCATAGGGCCAACGTCCTGACTTTC. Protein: CATEPDRRSFHRANVLTF.

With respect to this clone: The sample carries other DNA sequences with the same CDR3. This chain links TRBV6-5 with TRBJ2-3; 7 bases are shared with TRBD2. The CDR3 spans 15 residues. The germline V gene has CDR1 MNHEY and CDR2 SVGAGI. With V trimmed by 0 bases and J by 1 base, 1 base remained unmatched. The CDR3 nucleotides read TGTGCCAGCAGTTACTCTGCGGGGGGCACAGATACGCAGTATTTT. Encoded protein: CASSYSAGGTDTQYF.

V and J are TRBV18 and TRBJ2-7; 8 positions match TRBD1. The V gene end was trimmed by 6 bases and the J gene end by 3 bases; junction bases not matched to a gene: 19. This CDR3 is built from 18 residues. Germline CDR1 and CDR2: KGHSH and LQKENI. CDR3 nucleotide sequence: TGTGCCAGCTCCCCTCAGCCCGGGGACGACAGGGGAGGCTACGAGCAGTACTTC. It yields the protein CASSPQPGDDRGGYEQYF.

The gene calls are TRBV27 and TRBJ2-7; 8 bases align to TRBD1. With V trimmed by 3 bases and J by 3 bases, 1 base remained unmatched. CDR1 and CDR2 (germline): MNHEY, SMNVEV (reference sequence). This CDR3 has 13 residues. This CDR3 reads CASSFTGGYEQYF. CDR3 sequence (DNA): TGTGCCAGCAGTTTTACAGGGGGCTACGAGCAGTACTTC.

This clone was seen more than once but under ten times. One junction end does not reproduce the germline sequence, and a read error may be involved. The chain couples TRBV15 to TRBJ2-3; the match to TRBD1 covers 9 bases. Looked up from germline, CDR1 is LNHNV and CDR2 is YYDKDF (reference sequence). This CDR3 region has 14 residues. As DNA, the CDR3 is TGTGCCACCAGCAGACCTTCCCCGGGACAGGGAGTAGATTTT. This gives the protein CATSRPSPGQGVDF.

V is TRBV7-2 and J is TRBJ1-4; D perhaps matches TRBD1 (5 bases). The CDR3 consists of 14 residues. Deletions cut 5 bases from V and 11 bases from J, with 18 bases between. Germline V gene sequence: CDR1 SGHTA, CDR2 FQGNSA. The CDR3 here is CASSVGTVLAKLFF. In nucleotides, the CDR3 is TGTGCCAGCAGCGTCGGGACGGTCCTTGCCAAACTGTTTTTT.

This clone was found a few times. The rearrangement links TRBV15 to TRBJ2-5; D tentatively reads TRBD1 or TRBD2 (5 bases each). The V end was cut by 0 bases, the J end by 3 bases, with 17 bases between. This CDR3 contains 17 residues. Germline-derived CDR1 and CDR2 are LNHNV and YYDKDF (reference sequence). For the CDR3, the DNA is TGTGCCACCAGCAGAGATGGGGCTTACCCGGGGAAAGAGACCCAGTACTTC. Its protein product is CATSRDGAYPGKETQYF.